This passage covers 10 T cell receptor beta chains from one sample sequenced in a study of T cell responses to AZD1222 COVID-19 vaccine. Libraries were prepared by immunoSEQ multiplex PCR; TCRdb keeps only in-frame clonotypes and omits some of them. The profile shows about 140,000 clones, approximately 90% of them singletons. The sequencing here drew on peripheral blood, taken on day 0 of AZD1222 vaccination. Receptors were obtained from an adult in good health.

J is TRBJ1-2 and V is TRBV3-1 (or the pseudogene TRBV3-2), with 11 bases matching TRBD1. Germline CDR1 and CDR2: LGHDT and YNNKEL (reference sequence). The J segment lost 6 bases and the V segment lost 8 bases, leaving 8 bases of the junction unmatched. The CDR3 runs 14 residues. In DNA, the CDR3 is TGTGCCAGCGGGCGGGGACAGGGGGTCCATGGCTACACCTTC. Its protein is CASGRGQGVHGYTF.

The chain joins TRBV20-1 to TRBJ2-7; D is possibly TRBD1 (6 bases). Germline CDR1 DFQATT, CDR2 SNEGSKA (reference sequence). The CDR3 sequence is 14 residues long. Trimming removed 3 bases from V and 2 bases from J, with 14 bases in between. For the CDR3, the DNA is TGCAGTGCTAGTGTCCGGGACACCCCCTACGAGCAGTACTTC. Protein: CSASVRDTPYEQYF.

The V gene is TRBV30, the J gene TRBJ1-5; no definite D call. V was trimmed by 2 bases and J by 1 base, leaving 6 bases between them. This CDR3 comprises 13 residues. Per the germline V gene, CDR1 is GTSNPN and CDR2 is SVGIG (reference sequence). The CDR3 region is CAWSRQSNQPQHF. CDR3 sequence (DNA): TGTGCCTGGAGTAGGCAGAGCAATCAGCCCCAGCATTTT.

The chain couples TRBV24-1 to TRBJ2-7; perhaps TRBD2 as D (6 bases). V lost 5 bases and J lost 2, with 18 bases in between. This CDR3 region has 16 residues. Germline assignment: CDR1 KGHDR and CDR2 SFDVKD. The CDR3 nucleotides read TGTGCCACCAGTGGCAGAGGGAGGCAGGGACCCTACGAGCAGTACTTC. The encoded protein is CATSGRGRQGPYEQYF.

This rearrangement joins TRBV7-9 to TRBJ2-1; D remains ambiguous. Germline CDR1 and CDR2: SEHNR and FQNEAQ (reference sequence). This CDR3 comprises 11 residues. Trimming shortened V by 5 bases and J by 10 bases, and 9 bases separated the two germline ends. CDR3 sequence (DNA): TGTGCCAGCAGCGGGCTGGCCGAGCAGTTCTTC. It yields the protein CASSGLAEQFF.

The CDR3 spells CASSRTSGSYEQYF. In DNA form, the CDR3 reads TGCGCCAGCAGCAGGACTAGCGGGAGCTACGAGCAGTACTTC. The chain links TRBV4-1 to TRBJ2-7; the match to TRBD2 covers 13 bases. This CDR3 has 14 amino acids. After removal of 5 bases from V and 3 bases from J, the junction contained 1 base not matched to a gene. CDR1 and CDR2 from the germline V gene are MGHRA and YSYEKL.

The chain combines TRBV5-1 with TRBJ2-2; 7 bases agree with TRBD2. CDR1 SGHRS and CDR2 YFSETQ come from the germline V gene. V lost 1 base, J lost 7 bases, and 7 bases stayed unmatched. CDR3 length: 15 residues. This CDR3 reads CASSLRAGVGGELFF. The CDR3 DNA reads as TGCGCCAGCAGCTTGAGGGCGGGGGTCGGCGGGGAGCTGTTTTTT. Variable domain in full (rest from reference TRBV5-1 and TRBJ2-2): KAGVTQTPRYLIKTRGQQVTLSCSPISGHRSVSWYQQTPGQGLQFLFEYFSETQRNKGNFPGRFSGRQFSNSRSEMNVSTLELGDSALYLCASSLRAGVGGELFFGEGSRLTVL.

This clone appeared once. The chain's CDR3 is CASSIMGTRTDTQYF. CDR3 DNA sequence: TGTGCCAGTAGTATAATGGGGACCCGCACAGATACGCAGTATTTT. This chain uses TRBV19 with TRBJ2-3; either TRBD1 or TRBD2 may supply D (5 bases each). The germline V gene has CDR1 LNHDA and CDR2 SQIVND (reference sequence). V was pared by 2 bases and J by 1 base, with 10 bases between. This CDR3 is built from 15 residues.

This chain joins TRBV30 and TRBJ1-2; TRBD1 matches 9 bases. J was trimmed by 4 bases and V by 5 bases; bases with no gene match: 20. From germline, CDR1 is GTSNPN and CDR2 SVGIG (reference sequence). The CDR3 contains 18 residues. CDR3 nucleotide sequence: TGTGCCTGGGGAGGGGTCAGGCGACAGGGGGACTATGGCTATGGCTACACCTTC. Residues: CAWGGVRRQGDYGYGYTF.

Concerning this clone itself: This CDR3 is also generated by other DNA sequences in the sample. The rearrangement links TRBV9 to TRBJ1-1; the D is unclear. The germline V and J ends were trimmed by 0 bases and 2 bases, with 5 bases remaining between them. There are 13 residues in the CDR3. Germline V gene sequence: CDR1 SGDLS, CDR2 YYNGEE. CDR3: CASSVGANTEAFF. The CDR3 DNA is TGTGCCAGCAGCGTAGGGGCTAACACTGAAGCTTTCTTT.